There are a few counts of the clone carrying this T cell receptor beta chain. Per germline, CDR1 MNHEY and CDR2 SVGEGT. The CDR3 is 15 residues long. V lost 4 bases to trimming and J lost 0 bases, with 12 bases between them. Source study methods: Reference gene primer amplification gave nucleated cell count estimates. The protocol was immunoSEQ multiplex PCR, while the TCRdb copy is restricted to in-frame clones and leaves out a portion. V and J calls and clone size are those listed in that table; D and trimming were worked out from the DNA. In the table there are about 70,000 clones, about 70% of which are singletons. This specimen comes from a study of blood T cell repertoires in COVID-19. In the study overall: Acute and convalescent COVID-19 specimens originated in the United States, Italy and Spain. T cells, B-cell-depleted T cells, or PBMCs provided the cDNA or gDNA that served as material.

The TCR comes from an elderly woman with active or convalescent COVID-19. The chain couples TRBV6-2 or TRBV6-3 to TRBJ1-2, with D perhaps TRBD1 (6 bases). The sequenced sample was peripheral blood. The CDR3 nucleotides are TGTGCCAGCAGTTCCTACCGGGACACTAACTATGGCTACACCTTC. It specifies CASSSYRDTNYGYTF.